This T cell receptor (beta chain) was recorded in a study of radiation and T cells in renal cell carcinoma. Findings of the study overall: In blood, top tumor clones expanded by 2 weeks, shrinking by 4. Baseline intratumoral clonotype presence is unknown without pretreatment biopsies.

Assay: immunoSEQ multiplex PCR; the TCRdb copy retains only in-frame clones and omits some. The table includes just over 95,000 clones, 75% to 85% detected once. As concerns this clone: Its target is unknown.

Stated time point: blood 4 weeks post-SBRT, at nephrectomy. Treatment meaning: 15 Gy SBRT to primary tumor, nephrectomy 4 weeks later. Nephrectomy followed 15 Gy stereotactic body radiation by 4 weeks. The sample in question was blood, obtained from a patient whose treatment included radiotherapy and nephrectomy. This receptor was obtained from a man aged 55 to 69 with renal cell carcinoma.

CDR3 coding DNA: TGCGCCAGCAGCTTGATTGGTGGGGCTAACGGTGAAAAACTGTTTTTT. Protein product: CASSLIGGANGEKLFF. This sequence joins TRBV5-1 and TRBJ1-4; D is possibly TRBD1 (5 bases). The CDR3 covers 16 residues. V was trimmed by 1 base and J by 7 bases, leaving 17 bases between them. CDR1 and CDR2 from the germline V gene are SGHRS and YFSETQ.